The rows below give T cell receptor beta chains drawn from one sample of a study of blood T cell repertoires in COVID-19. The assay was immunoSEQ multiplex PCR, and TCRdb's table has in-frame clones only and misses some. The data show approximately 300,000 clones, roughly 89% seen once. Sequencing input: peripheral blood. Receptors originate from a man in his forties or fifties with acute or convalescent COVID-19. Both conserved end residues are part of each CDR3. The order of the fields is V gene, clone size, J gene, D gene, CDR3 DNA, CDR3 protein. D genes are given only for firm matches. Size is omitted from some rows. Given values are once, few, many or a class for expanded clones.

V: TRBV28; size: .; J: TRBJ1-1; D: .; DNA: TGTGCCGCAGTGTCCATGAACACTGAAGCTTTCTTT; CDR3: CAAVSMNTEAFF
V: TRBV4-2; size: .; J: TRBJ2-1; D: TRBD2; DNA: TGTGCCAGCAGCCGGCCTGCACGGGGGGGCCCGGATGAGCAGTTCTTC; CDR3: CASSRPARGGPDEQFF
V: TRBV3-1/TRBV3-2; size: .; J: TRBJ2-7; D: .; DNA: TGTGCCAGCAGCCAATCTGCAGGCGCCTACGAGCAGTACTTC; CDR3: CASSQSAGAYEQYF
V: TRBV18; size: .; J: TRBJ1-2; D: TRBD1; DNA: TGTGCCAGCTCACCTCAGGGGGCAGGGGGCTACACCTTC; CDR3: CASSPQGAGGYTF
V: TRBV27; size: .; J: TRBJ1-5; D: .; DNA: TGTGCCAGCAGTTTAGGGAGGTTAAATCAGCCCCAGCATTTT; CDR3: CASSLGRLNQPQHF
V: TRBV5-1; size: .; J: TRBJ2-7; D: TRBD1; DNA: TGCGCCAGCAGCTCTTCGGGACAGACCTACGAGCAGTACTTC; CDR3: CASSSSGQTYEQYF
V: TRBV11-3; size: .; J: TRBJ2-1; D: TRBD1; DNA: TGTGCCAGCAGCGGCGGGACAGGCTACCCTGAGGGGGAGCAGTTCTTC; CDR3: CASSGGTGYPEGEQFF
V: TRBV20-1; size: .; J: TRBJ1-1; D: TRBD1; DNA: TGCAGTGCTAGTCCTGGGACAGGGTTTATGGCTGAAGCTTTCTTT; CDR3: CSASPGTGFMAEAFF
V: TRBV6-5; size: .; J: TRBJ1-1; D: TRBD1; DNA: TGTGCCAGCAGGTTGACAGGGGGCGCGAACACTGAAGCTTTCTTT; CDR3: CASRLTGGANTEAFF
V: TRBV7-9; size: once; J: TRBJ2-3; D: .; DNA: TGTGCCAGCAGCTCCCTAGCAGAAAGCACAGATACGCAGTATTTT; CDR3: CASSSLAESTDTQYF
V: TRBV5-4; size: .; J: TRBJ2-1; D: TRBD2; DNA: TGTGCCAGCAGCTCCACCACACTAGCGGGGGGGGCCAATGAGCAGTTCTTC; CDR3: CASSSTTLAGGANEQFF
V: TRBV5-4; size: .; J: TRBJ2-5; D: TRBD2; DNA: TGTGCCAGCAGCTGGAGCGGGGAGAAGGAGACCCAGTACTTC; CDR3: CASSWSGEKETQYF
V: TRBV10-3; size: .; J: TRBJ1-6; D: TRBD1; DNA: TGTGCCATCAGTGAGTCCAGGGGGACCGGTAATTCACCCCTCCACTTT; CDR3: CAISESRGTGNSPLHF
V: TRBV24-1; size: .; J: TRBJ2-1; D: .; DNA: TGTGCCACCAGTGATCCCAGGGGAGGGGCCTACAATGAGCAGTTCTTC; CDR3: CATSDPRGGAYNEQFF
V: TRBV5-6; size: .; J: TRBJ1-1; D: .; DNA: TGTGCCAGCAGCTGGGGGCTAGGTAACACTGAAGCTTTCTTT; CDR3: CASSWGLGNTEAFF
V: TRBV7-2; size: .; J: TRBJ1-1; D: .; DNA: TGTGCCAGCAGCTTAGGGGTCAGACTTGTGAACACTGAAGCTTTCTTT; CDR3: CASSLGVRLVNTEAFF
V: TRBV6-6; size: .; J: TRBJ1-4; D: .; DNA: TGTGCCAGCAGTTCCCAGGGGTGGAATGAAAAACTGTTTTTT; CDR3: CASSSQGWNEKLFF
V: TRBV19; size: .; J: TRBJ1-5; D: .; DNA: TGTGCCAGTAGTATTGGGGAGTATCAGCCCCAGCATTTT; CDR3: CASSIGEYQPQHF
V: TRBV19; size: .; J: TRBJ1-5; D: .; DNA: TGTGCCTCCGCGGGGCTTCATCAGCCCCAGCATTTT; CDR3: CASAGLHQPQHF
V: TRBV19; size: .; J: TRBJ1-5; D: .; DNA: .; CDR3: CASTSGQVNQPQHF
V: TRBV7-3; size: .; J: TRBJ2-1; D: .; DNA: TGTGCCAGCAGCTTAACGGCCGGAAGCGATGAGCAGTTCTTC; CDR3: CASSLTAGSDEQFF
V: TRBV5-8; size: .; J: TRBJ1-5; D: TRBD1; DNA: TGTGCCAGCAGCTTTGTTGACAGGGCTTATAGCAATCAGCCCCAGCATTTT; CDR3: CASSFVDRAYSNQPQHF
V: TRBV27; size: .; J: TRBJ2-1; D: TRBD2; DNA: TGTGCCAGCCGGGGGGGATACAATGAGCAGTTCTTC; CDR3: CASRGGYNEQFF
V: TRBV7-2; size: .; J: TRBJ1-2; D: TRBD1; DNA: TGTGCCAGCAGCTGGAGCGGGACAGGGGTCTATGGCTACACCTTC; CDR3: CASSWSGTGVYGYTF
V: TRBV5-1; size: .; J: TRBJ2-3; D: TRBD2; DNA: TGCGCCAGCAGTCTTCACCTAGCGGAGCCCACAGATACGCAGTATTTT; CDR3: CASSLHLAEPTDTQYF
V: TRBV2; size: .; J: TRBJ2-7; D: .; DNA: TGTGCCAGCAGTCCAAATGGGGCAGGTAGGGAGCAGTACTTC; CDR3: CASSPNGAGREQYF
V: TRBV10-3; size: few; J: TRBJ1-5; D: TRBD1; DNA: TGTGCCATCAGCCGGGACAGTAATCAGCCCCAGCATTTT; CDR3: CAISRDSNQPQHF
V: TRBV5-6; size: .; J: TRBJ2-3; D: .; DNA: TGTGCCAGCAGCTTGCGGGCGGGGCGAGATACGCAGTATTTT; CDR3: CASSLRAGRDTQYF
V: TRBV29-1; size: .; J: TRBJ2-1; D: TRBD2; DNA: TGCAGCGTCCCCCTCGCTAGCGGGGGCCTGGGACAGTTCTTC; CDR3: CSVPLASGGLGQFF
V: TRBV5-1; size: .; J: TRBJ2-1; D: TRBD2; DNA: TGCGCCAGCAGCTTGGGCGGGGGATCTTACAATGAGCAGTTCTTC; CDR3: CASSLGGGSYNEQFF
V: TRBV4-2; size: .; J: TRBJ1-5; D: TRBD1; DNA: TGTGCCAGCAGCCAAGCGTCTGGACAGGGACATCAGCCCCAGCATTTT; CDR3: CASSQASGQGHQPQHF
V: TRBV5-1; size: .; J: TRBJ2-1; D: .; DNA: TGCGCCAGCAGCTTGGTACAGTCGTCCTACAATGAGCAGTTCTTC; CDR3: CASSLVQSSYNEQFF
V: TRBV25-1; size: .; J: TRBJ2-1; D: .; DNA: TGTGCCAGCAGTGAGGCAGGGCGGTACAATGAGCAGTTCTTC; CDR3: CASSEAGRYNEQFF
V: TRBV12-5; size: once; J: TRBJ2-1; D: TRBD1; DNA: TGTGCTAGTGGTTTGGACGGGACAGGGCGGAACAATGAGCAGTTCTTC; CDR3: CASGLDGTGRNNEQFF
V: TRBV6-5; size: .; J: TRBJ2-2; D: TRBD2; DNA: TGTGCCATTGGACCGGGGGGGAGCGGGGAGCTGTTTTTT; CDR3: CAIGPGGSGELFF
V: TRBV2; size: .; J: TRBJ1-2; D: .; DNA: TGTGCCAGCAGTGCCAATCCGGACAACTCTCTCTATGGCTACACCTTC; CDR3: CASSANPDNSLYGYTF
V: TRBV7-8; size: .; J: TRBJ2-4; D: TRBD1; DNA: TGTGCCAGCAGCTTAGCGCTGACAGGGAATAACATTCAGTACTTC; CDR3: CASSLALTGNNIQYF
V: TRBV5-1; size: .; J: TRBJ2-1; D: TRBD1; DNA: TGCGCCAGCAGGTACTACCGGGACAGACACAATGAGCAGTTCTTC; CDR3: CASRYYRDRHNEQFF
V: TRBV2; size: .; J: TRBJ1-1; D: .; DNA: TGTGCCAGCAGTGCCCCCGCGGGGGCTGAAGCTTTCTTT; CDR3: CASSAPAGAEAFF
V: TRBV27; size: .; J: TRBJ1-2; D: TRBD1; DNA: TGTGCCAGCAGTTTATCCGGGACAGGGTCTACTTTCTATGGCTACACCTTC; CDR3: CASSLSGTGSTFYGYTF
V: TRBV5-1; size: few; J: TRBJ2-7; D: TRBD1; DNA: TGCGCCAGCAGCTTGGACAGGGGCTTCTACGAGCAGTACTTC; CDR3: CASSLDRGFYEQYF
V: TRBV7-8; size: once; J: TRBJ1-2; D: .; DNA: TGTGCCAGCAGCACCGGGGGGGCCCCAGCTAACTATGGCTACACCTTC; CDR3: CASSTGGAPANYGYTF
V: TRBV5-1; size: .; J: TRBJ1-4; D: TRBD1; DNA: TGCGCCAGCAGCAAGGGACAGGGACTTGAAAAACTGTTTTTT; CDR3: CASSKGQGLEKLFF
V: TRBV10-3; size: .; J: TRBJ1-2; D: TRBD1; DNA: TGTGCCATCAGCGCTCCCGGGACAGGGGATTATGGCTACACCTTC; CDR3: CAISAPGTGDYGYTF
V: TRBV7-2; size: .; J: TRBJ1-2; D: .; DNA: TGTGCCAGCAGCTTAGGACAGCGCACGGGCTACACCTTC; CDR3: CASSLGQRTGYTF
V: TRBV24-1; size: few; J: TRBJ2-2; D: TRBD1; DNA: TGTGCCACCAGTGATTCGACAGGGGGCATCACCGGGGAGCTGTTTTTT; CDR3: CATSDSTGGITGELFF
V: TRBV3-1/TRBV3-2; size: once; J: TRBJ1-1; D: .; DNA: TGTGCCAGCAGCCAGAGGGGGGGGGTGAACACTGAAGCTTTCTTT; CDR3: CASSQRGGVNTEAFF
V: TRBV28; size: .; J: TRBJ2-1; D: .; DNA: TGTGCCAGCAGTTTAGTAGTCAAGGAGCAGTTCTTC; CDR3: CASSLVVKEQFF
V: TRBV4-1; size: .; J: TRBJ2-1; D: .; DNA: TGCGCCAGCAGCCAAGATCGGGTGAATGAGCAGTTCTTC; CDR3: CASSQDRVNEQFF
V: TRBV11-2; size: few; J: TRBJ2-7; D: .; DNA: TGTGCCAGCAGCCCTCTGCCGGGCTACGAGCAGTACTTC; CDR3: CASSPLPGYEQYF
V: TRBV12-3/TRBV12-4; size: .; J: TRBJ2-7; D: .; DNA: TGTGCCAGCAGTTTACCTCGCTCCTACGAGCAGTACTTC; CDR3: CASSLPRSYEQYF
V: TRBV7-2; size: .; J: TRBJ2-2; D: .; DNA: TGTGCCAGCAGCTTAGGCGGCCTTGGTTCGGCCGGGGAGCTGTTTTTT; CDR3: CASSLGGLGSAGELFF
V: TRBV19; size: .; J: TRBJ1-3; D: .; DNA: TGTGCCAGTAGGCCGGCAGGCGCTGGAAACACCATATATTTT; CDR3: CASRPAGAGNTIYF